What follows describes a single T cell receptor (beta chain). This PCR relied on a set of 60 Vbeta primers and 13 Jbeta primers. Measured with immunoSEQ multiplex PCR; TCRdb has only the in-frame clones, and not every one. The sample shows around 110,000 clones, 81% of them seen only once. This sample stems from a study of cytomegalovirus exposure and HLA in healthy donors. This CDR3 spans 13 amino acids. V was trimmed by 8 bases and J by 4 bases, leaving 12 bases between them. Per germline, CDR1 ENHRY and CDR2 SYGVKD. The chain is built from TRBV10-3 and TRBJ1-5; tentative D call: TRBD1 (5 bases). This sequence originates from a young woman in good health and CMV-seronegative. The specimen was PBMCs. In DNA, the CDR3 is TGTGCCATCGAAGGGGCCGATAATCAGCCCCAGCATTTT. Its protein product is CAIEGADNQPQHF.